Shown below are 24 T cell receptor beta chains from a single sample sequenced in a study of cytomegalovirus exposure and HLA in healthy donors. Generated by immunoSEQ multiplex PCR, the TCRdb table keeps only in-frame clones and is missing some. The sample has fewer than 85,000 clones, approximately 90% seen once; the top ten hold 3.5% to 4.5%. Material: PBMCs. The receptors were gathered from a woman aged 18-29 years in good health and CMV-seropositive.

The rearrangement uses TRBV28 and TRBJ2-1; TRBD2 matches 8 bases. V gave up 4 bases and J gave up 9 bases; unmatched junction bases: 14. CDR3 length: 16 amino acids. Germline V gives CDR1 MDHEN, CDR2 SYDVKM. Here the CDR3 reads CASSSTGTRRGAEQFF. CDR3 DNA: TGTGCCAGCAGTTCAACCGGGACTAGGAGGGGGGCTGAGCAGTTCTTC.

This chain joins TRBV29-1 and TRBJ2-1; 8 nucleotides align to TRBD2. The CDR3 length is 14 residues. Germline CDR1 reads SQVTM; CDR2 reads ANQGSEA. Losses at the gene ends were 5 bases for V and 8 bases for J; bases not matched to a gene: 11. CDR3 sequence: CSVHGGAFNDEQFF. The CDR3 DNA is TGCAGCGTTCACGGGGGGGCTTTCAACGATGAGCAGTTCTTC.

This chain's CDR3 is CASQRGDSNTGELFF. CDR3 DNA: TGTGCCAGTCAAAGAGGGGACAGTAACACCGGGGAGCTGTTTTTT. The chain employs TRBV19 and TRBJ2-2, with 7 bases aligning to TRBD1. Germline assignment: CDR1 LNHDA and CDR2 SQIVND (reference sequence). J gave up 2 bases and V 8 bases, and 8 bases lay outside the gene matches. There are 15 residues in the CDR3.

The gene calls are TRBV27 and TRBJ2-1; 8 nucleotides agree with TRBD2. Germline V lookup: CDR1 MNHEY, CDR2 SMNVEV (reference sequence). The ends lost 11 bases at V and 3 bases at J; junction bases unmatched: 18. This CDR3 is 17 amino acids long. The CDR3, as DNA: TGTGCCTGCTCGATTTCGGGACTAGGCACGGGCTACAATGAGCAGTTCTTC. Encoded protein: CACSISGLGTGYNEQFF.

V usage is TRBV6-1 and J usage is TRBJ1-3, with D possibly TRBD1 on 5 matching bases. V was clipped by 1 base and J by 7 bases, with 11 bases between them. The germline V gene encodes CDR1 MNHNS and CDR2 SASEGT. This CDR3 region has 14 residues. The CDR3 loop is CASSEVPGVNTIYF. The CDR3 DNA reads as TGTGCCAGCAGTGAAGTGCCGGGGGTGAACACCATATATTTT.

The chain has TRBV19 and TRBJ2-3; 10 bases fit TRBD1. From germline, CDR1 is LNHDA and CDR2 SQIVND (reference sequence). V lost 3 bases to trimming and J lost 3 bases; unmatched junction nucleotides: 3. The CDR3 is 15 amino acids. The CDR3 DNA is TGTGCCAGTAGTATGACAGGGGGCTGGACAGATACGCAGTATTTT. Its translation is CASSMTGGWTDTQYF.

This clone occurred once. The chain joins TRBV30 to TRBJ2-3, with a tentative D call TRBD2 (6 bases). The CDR3 has 14 amino acids. Germline V lookup: CDR1 GTSNPN, CDR2 SVGIG (reference sequence). With 7 bases removed from V and 6 bases from J, the gap between germline ends came to 20 bases. CDR3 DNA: TGTGCCTCACGCCCCCGGGGGTTCCCGGATACGCAGTATTTT. This encodes CASRPRGFPDTQYF.

The rearrangement joins TRBV14 to TRBJ2-7; 9 nucleotides align to TRBD1. V lost 6 bases and J lost 2; bases outside the gene matches: 8. CDR1 is SGHDN and CDR2 is FVKESK in the germline V gene. The CDR3 covers 15 residues. CDR3 region: CASRASGQGPYEQYF. CDR3 nucleotides: TGTGCCAGCAGAGCTTCGGGACAGGGCCCCTACGAGCAGTACTTC. Combining the CDR3 with reference TRBV14 and TRBJ2-7 gives the whole variable domain EAGVTQFPSHSVIEKGQTVTLRCDPISGHDNLYWYRRVMGKEIKFLLHFVKESKQDESGMPNNRFLAERTGGTYSTLKVQPAELEDSGVYFCASRASGQGPYEQYFGPGTRLTVT.

The rearrangement uses TRBV27 and TRBJ1-1; TRBD1 matches at 12 bases. The trim removed 7 bases at V and 4 bases at J, leaving 10 bases unmatched. Per the germline V gene, CDR1 is MNHEY and CDR2 is SMNVEV (reference sequence). This CDR3 has 16 amino acids. The CDR3 nucleotides are TGTGCCAGCACCCCAATGGGGACAGGGGGCCTCACTGAAGCTTTCTTT. It yields the protein CASTPMGTGGLTEAFF.

Written as DNA, the CDR3 is TGCGCCAGCAGTGAGTCTGGAGGGACCTCCAGGATGGATGAGCAGTTCTTC. Its protein product is CASSESGGTSRMDEQFF. The genes are TRBV10-1 and TRBJ2-1; tentatively, D is TRBD2 (6 bases). Per the germline V gene, CDR1 is WNHNN and CDR2 is SYGVQD (reference sequence). This CDR3 has 17 amino acids. V shed 0 bases and J shed 8 bases, with 20 bases lying between them.

This sequence joins TRBV25-1 and TRBJ2-5, with TRBD2 matching 9 bases. The V gene end was trimmed by 3 bases and the J gene end by 5 bases; junction bases not matched to a gene: 7. The germline V gene has CDR1 MGHDK and CDR2 SYGVNS. CDR3 length: 15 residues. In DNA form, the CDR3 reads TGTGCCAGCAGTGAGGGTAGCGGGAGTCAGGAGACCCAGTACTTC. Protein: CASSEGSGSQETQYF.

The chain joins TRBV2 to TRBJ2-1; 11 bases map to TRBD1. There are 17 residues in the CDR3. J gave up 3 bases and V 8 bases, and 12 bases lay outside the gene matches. Germline lookup yields CDR1 SNHLY and CDR2 FYNNEI. The CDR3 here is CASGPTHGTGGYNEQFF. The CDR3 DNA reads TGTGCCAGCGGACCTACCCATGGGACAGGGGGCTACAATGAGCAGTTCTTC.

This chain uses TRBV28 with TRBJ2-3; 10 bases map to TRBD1. Germline CDR1 is MDHEN and CDR2 is SYDVKM. The CDR3 is 14 residues long. With 6 bases clipped from V and 5 bases from J, the junction kept 5 bases outside the gene matches. CDR3 amino acids: CASRGTGVKDTQYF. The CDR3 DNA reads TGTGCCAGCAGAGGGACAGGGGTCAAAGATACGCAGTATTTT.

This chain connects TRBV18 to TRBJ2-1, with D unresolved. The CDR3 totals 16 residues. Between the trimmed V and J ends, which lost 2 bases and 0 bases, there was a span of 11 bases. Per germline, CDR1 KGHSH and CDR2 LQKENI. The CDR3 DNA is TGTGCCAGCTCACCAGGTCTCGCGGCCTCCTACAATGAGCAGTTCTTC. It translates to CASSPGLAASYNEQFF.

The V call is TRBV7-8, the J call TRBJ2-7; TRBD1 aligns across 9 bases. Germline lookup yields CDR1 SGHVS and CDR2 FQNEAQ. The ends lost 5 bases at V and 2 bases at J; junction bases unmatched: 7. This CDR3 is built from 15 residues. The CDR3 DNA follows: TGTGCCAGCAGCGCGGGGACAGGGTCAGCCTACGAGCAGTACTTC. The encoded protein is CASSAGTGSAYEQYF. The complete variable domain, with remaining parts taken from reference TRBV7-8 and TRBJ2-7, reads GAGVSQSPRYKVAKRGQDVALRCDPISGHVSLFWYQQALGQGPEFLTYFQNEAQLDKSGLPSDRFFAERPEGSVSTLKIQRTQQEDSAVYLCASSAGTGSAYEQYFGPGTRLTVT.

Regarding this clone: With a much larger clone just one base away, this may be a read error. J is TRBJ1-5 and V is TRBV2, with 7 bases fitting TRBD1. Losses at the gene ends were 5 bases for V and 2 bases for J; bases not matched to a gene: 0. The germline CDR1 and CDR2 sequences are SNHLY and FYNNEI. The CDR3 has 13 amino acids. CDR3 DNA: TGTGCCAGCAGTACAGGGGGCAATCAGCCCCAGCATTTT. Encoded protein: CASSTGGNQPQHF.

The gene calls are TRBV7-6 and TRBJ2-7; 8 nucleotides align to TRBD2. CDR3 size: 15 residues. From germline, CDR1 is SGHVS and CDR2 FNYEAQ. V lost 4 bases to trimming and J lost 4 bases; unmatched junction nucleotides: 9. The CDR3 bases are TGTGCCAGCAGCTCACGGGGTAGCGGGAAGTACGAGCAGTACTTC. It codes for CASSSRGSGKYEQYF.

The rearrangement links TRBV7-6 to TRBJ2-3; D is unclear. The CDR3 consists of 13 residues. CDR1 is SGHVS and CDR2 is FNYEAQ in the germline V gene. Trimming stripped 8 bases from V and 2 bases from J, with 11 bases between. The CDR3 sequence is CASGLGDTDTQYF. The CDR3 DNA reads as TGTGCCAGCGGCCTGGGCGACACAGATACGCAGTATTTT.

The chain carries TRBV6-4 and TRBJ2-3; 13 bases map to TRBD2. CDR1 is MRHNA, CDR2 SNTAGT, per germline. The CDR3 covers 16 residues. V lost 0 bases and J lost 4; bases outside the gene matches: 1. This CDR3 reads CASSDSTSGGPDTQYF. As DNA, the CDR3 is TGTGCCAGCAGTGACTCGACTAGCGGGGGGCCAGATACGCAGTATTTT.

The rearrangement uses TRBV4-3 and TRBJ2-7, with 7 nucleotides matching TRBD2. V lost 2 bases and J lost 0; bases outside the gene matches: 7. The CDR3 covers 16 residues. Germline loops: CDR1 LGHNA, CDR2 YSLEER. The CDR3 region is CASSQLAEEGSYEQYF. As DNA, the CDR3 is TGCGCCAGCAGCCAACTAGCGGAGGAGGGCTCCTACGAGCAGTACTTC.

The V gene is TRBV28, the J gene TRBJ2-7; 8 bases are shared with TRBD1. Germline V gene sequence: CDR1 MDHEN, CDR2 SYDVKM. CDR3 length: 14 amino acids. Unmatched junction bases numbered 4, after V lost 2 bases and J lost 4 bases. The CDR3 region has the DNA TGTGCCAGCAGTTTAGCAGGACAGGGATACGAGCAGTACTTC. Translating gives CASSLAGQGYEQYF.

The chain uses TRBV6-4 and TRBJ2-2; 11 bases match TRBD2. Trimming removed 6 bases from V and 4 bases from J; junction bases left unmatched: 4. CDR1 and CDR2 (germline): MRHNA, SNTAGT. This CDR3 has 15 residues. Written as DNA, the CDR3 is TGTGCCAGCAGCCCTCTAGCGGGAGGCACCGGGGAGCTGTTTTTT. Residues: CASSPLAGGTGELFF.

The V gene is TRBV9, the J gene TRBJ2-3, with 7 nucleotides matching TRBD1. CDR1 is SGDLS, CDR2 YYNGEE, per germline. After removal of 3 bases from V and 1 base from J, the junction contained 2 bases not matched to a gene. The CDR3 is made up of 14 amino acids. The CDR3 is CASSADRGTDTQYF. The CDR3 DNA is TGTGCCAGCAGCGCAGACAGGGGCACAGATACGCAGTATTTT.

The V and J genes are TRBV27 and TRBJ1-2, with D possibly TRBD1 on 5 matching bases. The CDR3 is 14 amino acids. Germline V lookup: CDR1 MNHEY, CDR2 SMNVEV (reference sequence). Trimming cost V 0 bases and J 4 bases, with 9 bases left between them. CDR3 coding DNA: TGTGCCAGCAGTTTATCCCAGGGATCCTATGGCTACACCTTC. This sequence encodes CASSLSQGSYGYTF.